This record concerns one T cell receptor (beta chain) sequence. Its antigen is unknown. The study ran its PCR with 60 Vbeta and 13 Jbeta primers. Produced via immunoSEQ multiplex PCR; TCRdb's table is partial and in-frame only. Among about 160,000 clones listed, roughly 70% were seen once. The sample comes from a study of cytomegalovirus exposure and HLA in healthy donors. Broader study findings: Beyond CMV serostatus, there was no information to go on about immune exposure. Productive status was seen about 87% or about 30% of the time for most TCR beta V segments in an earlier analysis.

V was shortened by 4 bases and J by 7 bases, with 11 bases between the two germline ends. Germline CDR1 is MGHRA and CDR2 is YSYEKL. The CDR3 covers 13 residues. The specimen was PBMCs. The TCR sequence derives from a woman aged 25 to 39 in good health and CMV-seronegative. This chain uses TRBV4-1 with TRBJ2-1; D uncertain. The CDR3 sequence is CASSPRQRNEQFF. CDR3 nucleotides: TGCGCCAGCAGCCCCCGCCAGAGGAATGAGCAGTTCTTC.